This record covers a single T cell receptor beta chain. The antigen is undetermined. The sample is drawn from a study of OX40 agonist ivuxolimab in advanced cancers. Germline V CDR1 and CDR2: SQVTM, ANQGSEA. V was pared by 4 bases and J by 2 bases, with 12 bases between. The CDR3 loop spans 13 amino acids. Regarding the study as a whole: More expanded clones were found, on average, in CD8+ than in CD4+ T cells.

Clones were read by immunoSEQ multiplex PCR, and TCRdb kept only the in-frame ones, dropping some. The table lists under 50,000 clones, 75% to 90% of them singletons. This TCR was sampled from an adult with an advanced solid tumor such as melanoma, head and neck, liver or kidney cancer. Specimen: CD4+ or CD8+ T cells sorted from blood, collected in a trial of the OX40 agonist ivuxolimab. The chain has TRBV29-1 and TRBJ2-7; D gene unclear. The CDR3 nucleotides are TGCAGCGTTGCTCGGACGTCCGCCTACGAGCAGTACTTC. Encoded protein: CSVARTSAYEQYF.